Listed here is a single TCR beta chain. This receptor's antigen is unknown. At one of its ends the junction is not consistent with the germline gene, which may arise from a read error. The germline V gene yields SGHTA for CDR1 and FQGNSA for CDR2. From the cysteine up to the phenylalanine, the CDR3 has a length of 15 residues. The only DNA kept is the CDR3, 45 bases in frame from the first base. Sequencing took place on an Illumina HiSeq 1500. TCRdb ran its own pipeline on the public reads, namely fastp trimming at Q25 and MiXCR clone calling, and kept in-frame beta chains. Here each entry gathers all rows of one CDR3 protein and keeps the most common genes and DNA. Recorded for this sample are approximately 400,000 distinct CDR3 sequences; approximately 33% of them occurred a single time. The top ten constitute approximately 15% of the sample. The sample comes from a study of T cell repertoires in cytomegalovirus infection (dated by TCRdb to the late 2010s). Broadly, across the study: Because public TCR beta signatures pointed to carriage of CMV infection together with the matching HLA type, the HLA type of each donor mattered for the analysis. General findings and caveats noted by the study authors: Cumulative frequency of public TCR beta family members discriminated carriers of CMV infection plus the relevant HLA type in this cohort and an independent approximately 400-donor cohort. The ex vivo response was dominated by HLA-C-restricted CMV-specific TCR beta clonotypes, which also provided the single most frequent clonotype in two of eight donors.

The chain joins TRBV7-2 to TRBJ2-2, with 8 junctional bases fitting TRBD1. The TCR was taken from a human donor in good health (CMV status not recorded). Some clones in this sample may be carry-over from other donors' samples. The specimen sequenced was PBMCs. The CDR3 in this case is CASSKDRVSTWELCF. The nucleotide sequence reads TGTGCCAGCAGCAAGGACAGGGTATCAACCTGGGAGCTGTGTTTT.